The clone carrying this TCR beta chain was detected a few times. The antigen is unknown. PCR primers comprised 60 Vbeta and 13 Jbeta primers. Sequencing was performed with immunoSEQ multiplex PCR; in TCRdb, only in-frame clones are kept and a portion is missing. Of about 130,000 clones in the sample, approximately 80% are singletons; the top ten hold 2.7%. This specimen belongs to a study of cytomegalovirus exposure and HLA in healthy donors. In the study overall: HLA-typed donors contributed 65 million to 85 million unique TCRs, which were held in an early data release.

The V gene's germline CDR1 is SGHRS and CDR2 YFSETQ. Losses at the gene ends were 8 bases for V and 5 bases for J; bases not matched to a gene: 7. CDR3 length equals 13 residues. Study conclusions and caveats: According to a later analysis, donors in an Asian-associated ancestry cluster reportedly had fewer N-insertions than the approximately 730-donor mean. Specificity of three CMV-associated chains for CMV antigens was verified in vitro. Sequencing likely generated an artifact that appeared as a cluster of highly shared sequence variants.

The TCR originated in a middle-aged man in good health and CMV-seronegative. The chain joins TRBV5-1 to TRBJ2-4; 7 bases line up with TRBD1. Input material: PBMCs. CDR3 amino acids: CASSTGLENIQYF. CDR3 nucleotide sequence: TGCGCCAGTTCGACAGGGCTGGAAAACATTCAGTACTTC. Looking up the rest from reference TRBV5-1 and TRBJ2-4 gives the full variable domain: KAGVTQTPRYLIKTRGQQVTLSCSPISGHRSVSWYQQTPGQGLQFLFEYFSETQRNKGNFPGRFSGRQFSNSRSEMNVSTLELGDSALYLCASSTGLENIQYFGAGTRLSVL.